This T cell receptor beta chain is from a study of T-cell reconstitution after alpha-beta-depleted transplantation in children. TCRbeta library construction was performed incorporating unique molecular identifiers. TCRdb reprocessed the PCR reads via MiXCR and lists one record per CDR3 protein. The sample holds 350,000 to 500,000 distinct CDR3 sequences; about 45% are singletons and the top ten take around a quarter. Study-wide points: T-cell counts and diversity were attributed mostly to newly produced T cells one year after transplant.

This clonotype was detected a few times. Its antigen is currently unknown. V was cut by 7 bases and J by 4 bases, with 10 bases left in between. CDR1 and CDR2 from the germline V gene are WSHSY and SAAADI. This CDR3 region has 12 residues. Sequenced here: PBMCs, sampled before TCRalphabeta/CD19-depleted stem cell transplant. This TCR came from a girl aged 2 to 10 with aplastic anemia, due to receive a stem cell transplant. The V gene is TRBV10-2, the J gene TRBJ1-2; D is unresolved. CDR3 DNA: TGCGCCAGCATGAAGGACTCCTATGGCTACACCTTC. As protein: CASMKDSYGYTF.